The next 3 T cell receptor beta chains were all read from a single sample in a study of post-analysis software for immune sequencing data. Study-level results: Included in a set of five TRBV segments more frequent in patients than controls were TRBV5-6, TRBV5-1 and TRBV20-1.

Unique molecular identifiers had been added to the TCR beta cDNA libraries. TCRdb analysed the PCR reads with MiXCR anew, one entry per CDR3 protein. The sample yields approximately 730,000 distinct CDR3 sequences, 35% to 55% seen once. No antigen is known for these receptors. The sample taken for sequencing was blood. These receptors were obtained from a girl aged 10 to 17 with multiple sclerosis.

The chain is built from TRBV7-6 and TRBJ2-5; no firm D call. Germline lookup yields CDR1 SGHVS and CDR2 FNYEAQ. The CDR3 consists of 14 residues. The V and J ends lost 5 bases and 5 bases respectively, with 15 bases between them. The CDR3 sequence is CASSPLWGEETQYF. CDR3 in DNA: TGTGCCAGCAGCCCCTTGTGGGGTGAGGAGACCCAGTACTTC.

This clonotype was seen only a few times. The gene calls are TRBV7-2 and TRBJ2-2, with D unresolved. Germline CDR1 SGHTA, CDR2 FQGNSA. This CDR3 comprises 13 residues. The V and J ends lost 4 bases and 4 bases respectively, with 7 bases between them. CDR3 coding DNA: TGTGCCAGCAGCTCCACCACCACCGGGGAGCTGTTTTTT. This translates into CASSSTTTGELFF.

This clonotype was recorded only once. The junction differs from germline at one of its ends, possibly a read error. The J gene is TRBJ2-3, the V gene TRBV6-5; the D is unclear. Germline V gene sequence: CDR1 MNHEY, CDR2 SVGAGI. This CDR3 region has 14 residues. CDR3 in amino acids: CASSYKAYTDTRYF. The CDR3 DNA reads TGTGCCAGCAGTTACAAAGCATACACAGATACGCGGTATTTT.